Below are 31 T cell receptor beta chains sequenced from a single sample in a study of CD8 T cells in ankylosing spondylitis. TCRdb called the 5' RACE reads again in MiXCR, with one record for every CDR3 protein. The sample contains 35,000 to 50,000 distinct CDR3 sequences, 3% to 4.5% of which appear only once. Sequencing was done on a sample of blood, either unsorted or a sorted T cell fraction (not recorded which). These receptors were taken from a female donor with ankylosing spondylitis or in good health (not recorded which).

This clonotype was seen at least ten times. This chain joins TRBV9 and TRBJ2-6, with D possibly TRBD1 on 5 matching bases. Trimming left V 0 bases short and J 1 base short, with 11 bases between. Germline V CDR1 and CDR2: SGDLS, YYNGEE. The CDR3 is 17 residues long. The CDR3 sequence is CASSVGPGQSGANVLTF. In nucleotides, the CDR3 is TGTGCCAGCAGCGTAGGCCCAGGACAATCTGGGGCCAACGTCCTGACTTTC.

This clonotype was seen a handful of times. The J gene is TRBJ2-7, the V gene TRBV9; the D gene is possibly TRBD2 (5 bases). Per germline, CDR1 SGDLS and CDR2 YYNGEE. Trimming stripped 0 bases from V and 9 bases from J, with 22 bases between. The CDR3 covers 16 residues. CDR3 nucleotides: TGTGCCAGCAGCGTAGCTCCGGGAACGACGCTCCTTGGGCAGTACTTC. Translating gives CASSVAPGTTLLGQYF.

This clonotype has at least ten counts. The J gene is TRBJ1-3, the V gene TRBV9; a possible D gene is TRBD1 (6 bases). This CDR3 is built from 16 residues. V lost 0 bases to trimming and J lost 4 bases, with 14 bases between them. From germline, CDR1 is SGDLS and CDR2 YYNGEE. The CDR3 here is CASSVGVGASGNTIYF. For the CDR3, the DNA is TGTGCCAGCAGCGTAGGTGTGGGGGCTTCAGGAAACACCATATATTTT.

This clonotype was seen at least ten times. The chain employs TRBV9 and TRBJ1-2; D is undetermined. Germline CDR1 is SGDLS and CDR2 is YYNGEE. This CDR3 comprises 13 residues. Deletions cut 0 bases from V and 4 bases from J, with 7 bases between. The CDR3 protein is CASSVGDSYGYTF. CDR3 nucleotide sequence: TGTGCCAGCAGCGTAGGTGATAGCTATGGCTACACCTTC.

The table lists this clonotype with many counts. The genes are TRBV9 and TRBJ2-1; TRBD2 matches 10 bases. Germline trimming cut 0 bases from V and 5 bases from J; bases unmatched to any gene: 11. The CDR3 length is 18 residues. The germline V gene encodes CDR1 SGDLS and CDR2 YYNGEE. The CDR3 region has the DNA TGTGCCAGCAGCGTAGTAGGTAGCGGGGGGCCCTGGGACAATGAGCAGTTCTTC. It encodes CASSVVGSGGPWDNEQFF. The full variable domain, completed using reference TRBV9 and TRBJ2-1, is DSGVTQTPKHLITATGQRVTLRCSPRSGDLSVYWYQQSLDQGLQFLIQYYNGEERAKGNILERFSAQQFPDLHSELNLSSLELGDSALYFCASSVVGSGGPWDNEQFFGPGTRLTVL.

This clonotype is medium-sized in the sample. In nucleotides, the CDR3 is TGTGCCAGCAGCGTAGAGATCGCAGGGAACACTGAAGCTTTCTTT. Its protein is CASSVEIAGNTEAFF. V is TRBV9 and J is TRBJ1-1; the D is unclear. The CDR3 has 15 amino acids. Germline V gene lookup returns CDR1 SGDLS and CDR2 YYNGEE. Trimming removed 0 bases from V and 1 base from J, with 10 bases in between.

This clonotype showed up many times. The chain has TRBV9 and TRBJ1-1, with 7 bases matching TRBD1. Germline V gene lookup returns CDR1 SGDLS and CDR2 YYNGEE. The CDR3 extends over 16 amino acids. The V and J ends lost 0 bases and 5 bases, in that order; junction bases with no gene match: 10. The CDR3 bases are TGTGCCAGCAGCGTAGGGGGGGGGACAGAAAGGACTGAAGCTTTCTTT. Translated, it gives CASSVGGGTERTEAFF.

Ten or more counts support this clonotype. As DNA, the CDR3 is TGTGCCAGCAGCGTAGGTGGGATCAATGAGCAGTTCTTC. Translated, it gives CASSVGGINEQFF. The chain employs TRBV9 and TRBJ2-1; D unclear. The germline CDR1 and CDR2 sequences are SGDLS and YYNGEE. The length of the CDR3 is 13 residues. V lost 0 bases and J lost 6, with 7 bases in between.

This clonotype has a count of ten or more. The chain combines TRBV9 with TRBJ1-2; no clear D gene. Trimming took 0 bases from V and 6 from J, leaving 12 bases between them. Germline loops: CDR1 SGDLS, CDR2 YYNGEE. The CDR3 extends over 14 amino acids. CDR3 DNA: TGTGCCAGCAGCGTAGGGGGTTTATCGGATGGCTACACCTTC. Amino acid sequence: CASSVGGLSDGYTF.

This clonotype was seen at least ten times. CDR3 coding DNA: TGTGCCAGCAGCGGGACCACAGGGGTGGATGGCTACACCTTC. Translating gives CASSGTTGVDGYTF. V usage is TRBV9 and J usage is TRBJ1-2, with 7 nucleotides matching TRBD1. V gave up 3 bases and J gave up 6 bases; unmatched junction bases: 8. In germline, CDR1 is SGDLS, CDR2 YYNGEE. The CDR3 has 14 residues.

Many counts were recorded for this clonotype. The chain has TRBV9 and TRBJ1-1; a weak D match, TRBD1 (5 bases). V was cut by 1 base and J by 5 bases, with 12 bases left in between. CDR1 and CDR2 (germline): SGDLS, YYNGEE. The CDR3 length is 14 residues. CDR3 amino acids: CASSVLPGTTEAFF. The CDR3 nucleotides are TGTGCCAGCAGCGTATTACCAGGGACGACTGAAGCTTTCTTT.

The sample holds a few counts of this clonotype. The CDR3 sequence: CASSVAADVAGELFF. The CDR3 DNA sequence: TGTGCCAGCAGCGTAGCAGCGGATGTGGCCGGGGAGCTGTTTTTT. The V gene is TRBV9, the J gene TRBJ2-2; perhaps TRBD2 as D (5 bases). The CDR3 contains 15 residues. Germline assignment: CDR1 SGDLS and CDR2 YYNGEE. Trimming stripped 0 bases from V and 6 bases from J, with 12 bases between.

This clonotype was observed at least ten times. The V gene is TRBV9, the J gene TRBJ2-2; the match to TRBD1 covers 8 bases. After removal of 2 bases from V and 4 bases from J, the junction contained 4 bases not matched to a gene. The germline gives CDR1 SGDLS, CDR2 YYNGEE. This CDR3 has 15 amino acids. This CDR3 reads CASSVTGALTGELFF. As DNA, the CDR3 is TGTGCCAGCAGCGTGACAGGGGCGCTCACCGGGGAGCTGTTTTTT.

V usage is TRBV9 and J usage is TRBJ2-3; possible D gene TRBD2, 6 bases. Trimming took 0 bases from V and 5 from J, leaving 16 bases between them. Germline values: CDR1 SGDLS, CDR2 YYNGEE. The CDR3 spans 16 residues. CDR3 loop: CASSVGFRGRVDTQYF. For the CDR3, the DNA is TGTGCCAGCAGCGTAGGGTTCCGGGGGAGAGTAGATACGCAGTATTTT.

This clonotype was found many times. This sequence joins TRBV9 and TRBJ2-7; a possible D gene is TRBD1 (5 bases). The germline CDR1 and CDR2 sequences are SGDLS and YYNGEE. The V end lost 3 bases, the J end lost 6 bases, and 16 bases lay between the germline ends. This CDR3 comprises 14 residues. For the CDR3, the DNA is TGTGCCAGCAGCGGAGGCAAGGTTAGGGGCGAGCAGTACTTC. The encoded protein is CASSGGKVRGEQYF. The full variable domain, rest sourced from reference TRBV9 and TRBJ2-7, is DSGVTQTPKHLITATGQRVTLRCSPRSGDLSVYWYQQSLDQGLQFLIQYYNGEERAKGNILERFSAQQFPDLHSELNLSSLELGDSALYFCASSGGKVRGEQYFGPGTRLTVT.

The gene calls are TRBV9 and TRBJ1-2; no firm D call. The CDR3 extends over 15 amino acids. Germline V gives CDR1 SGDLS, CDR2 YYNGEE. V lost 4 bases and J 6 bases, leaving 19 bases between the germline ends. Here the CDR3 reads CASSRTADSLDGYTF. As DNA, the CDR3 is TGTGCCAGCAGCAGGACGGCAGACTCTCTGGATGGCTACACCTTC.

This clonotype was found many times. This CDR3 reads CASSVSGRGPETQYF. The CDR3 bases are TGTGCCAGCAGCGTATCGGGGAGGGGCCCAGAGACCCAGTACTTC. The V call is TRBV9, the J call TRBJ2-5, with 7 bases identical to TRBD2. The germline V gene encodes CDR1 SGDLS and CDR2 YYNGEE. CDR3 length: 15 residues. V lost 1 base to trimming and J lost 4 bases; unmatched junction nucleotides: 7. The entire variable domain, with the rest obtained from reference TRBV9 and TRBJ2-5, is as follows: DSGVTQTPKHLITATGQRVTLRCSPRSGDLSVYWYQQSLDQGLQFLIQYYNGEERAKGNILERFSAQQFPDLHSELNLSSLELGDSALYFCASSVSGRGPETQYFGPGTRLLVL.

This clonotype came up many times. The chain carries TRBV9 and TRBJ2-1; 9 positions agree with TRBD1. Germline V gives CDR1 SGDLS, CDR2 YYNGEE. Trimming cost V 0 bases and J 4 bases; bases outside gene matches: 5. The CDR3 is 16 residues long. CDR3 loop: CASSVAGTGIYNEQFF. The CDR3 DNA follows: TGTGCCAGCAGCGTAGCGGGGACAGGGATTTACAATGAGCAGTTCTTC.

At least ten counts were recorded for this clonotype. V and J are TRBV9 and TRBJ2-3; D remains unclear. The CDR3 is 15 amino acids. CDR1 and CDR2 (germline): SGDLS, YYNGEE. Trimming pared 0 bases from V and 2 bases from J, leaving 10 bases between. The CDR3 bases are TGTGCCAGCAGCGTAGGTGCAGTACTCACAGATACGCAGTATTTT. Translation gives CASSVGAVLTDTQYF.

The sample holds many counts of this clonotype. This chain links TRBV9 with TRBJ2-3; possibly TRBD1 for D (6 bases). The V end was cut by 4 bases, the J end by 3 bases, with 15 bases between. The germline V gene encodes CDR1 SGDLS and CDR2 YYNGEE. The CDR3 consists of 15 residues. In DNA form, the CDR3 reads TGTGCCAGCAGCCCGCACAGGGACGGGACAGATACGCAGTATTTT. Translating it yields CASSPHRDGTDTQYF.

This clonotype has more than one count but fewer than ten. The chain combines TRBV9 with TRBJ2-3; tentative D call: TRBD2 (7 bases). The CDR3 is made up of 17 amino acids. Trimming removed 0 bases at V and 1 base at J, with 15 bases between. Germline-derived CDR1 and CDR2 are SGDLS and YYNGEE. This chain's CDR3 is CASSVVGGGVGTDTQYF. CDR3 in DNA: TGTGCCAGCAGCGTAGTCGGCGGGGGCGTTGGCACAGATACGCAGTATTTT.

By sample share, this clonotype is medium-sized. The chain couples TRBV9 to TRBJ2-2; D is undetermined. The CDR3 spans 15 residues. Germline assignment: CDR1 SGDLS and CDR2 YYNGEE. Trimming took 0 bases from V and 4 from J, leaving 10 bases between them. CDR3: CASSVEVEGTGELFF. CDR3 coding DNA: TGTGCCAGCAGCGTAGAGGTGGAAGGCACCGGGGAGCTGTTTTTT.

This clonotype turned up a few times. The chain has TRBV9 and TRBJ2-1; TRBD2 agrees at 9 bases. This CDR3 spans 15 amino acids. V shed 2 bases and J 8 bases; nucleotides not matched to a gene: 8. Germline V gene data show CDR1 as SGDLS and CDR2 as YYNGEE. In DNA, the CDR3 is TGTGCCAGCAGCGTTCTGGTTAGCGGGGGTGATGAGCAGTTCTTC. Its translation: CASSVLVSGGDEQFF.

This clonotype has a count of ten or more. The chain combines TRBV9 with TRBJ2-1; D remains ambiguous. Germline V CDR1 and CDR2: SGDLS, YYNGEE. The CDR3 contains 14 residues. Trimming shortened V by 3 bases and J by 3 bases, and 10 bases separated the two germline ends. CDR3 loop: CASSAIGDYNEQFF. CDR3 nucleotide sequence: TGTGCCAGCAGCGCCATTGGGGACTACAATGAGCAGTTCTTC.

This clonotype was recorded a few times. This chain links TRBV9 with TRBJ1-6; D is unclear. Trimming removed 0 bases at V and 15 bases at J, with 13 bases between. CDR3 length: 13 residues. Looked up from germline, CDR1 is SGDLS and CDR2 is YYNGEE. DNA of the CDR3: TGTGCCAGCAGCGTAGTATTGAATTCCGACCTCCACTTT. Its translation is CASSVVLNSDLHF.

This clonotype was seen many times. This rearrangement joins TRBV9 to TRBJ1-2, with 7 bases matching TRBD1. The CDR3 runs 15 residues. Germline-derived CDR1 and CDR2 are SGDLS and YYNGEE. Germline trimming cut 0 bases from V and 9 bases from J; bases unmatched to any gene: 11. The CDR3 DNA reads TGTGCCAGCAGCGTAGGCAACCTGGACAGGATAAGCTACACCTTC. Translating gives CASSVGNLDRISYTF.

This clonotype was seen repeatedly, ten times or more. The chain couples TRBV9 to TRBJ1-2, with D hard to call. CDR3 length: 14 amino acids. CDR1 and CDR2 (germline): SGDLS, YYNGEE. V dropped 0 bases and J dropped 3 bases, with 9 bases sitting between them. The CDR3 DNA is TGTGCCAGCAGCGTAGCGGCCAGCGACTATGGCTACACCTTC. It translates to CASSVAASDYGYTF.

By share, this clonotype counts as medium-sized. This chain joins TRBV9 and TRBJ1-3, with a possible D match to TRBD1 (6 bases). The CDR3 extends over 14 amino acids. Germline values: CDR1 SGDLS, CDR2 YYNGEE. V lost 2 bases and J lost 4, with 10 bases in between. DNA of the CDR3: TGTGCCAGCAGCGTCTTGGGGGCGGGAAACACCATATATTTT. It is translated as CASSVLGAGNTIYF.

This clonotype occurred many times. This chain uses TRBV9 with TRBJ2-1; 14 bases align to TRBD2. The germline V gene encodes CDR1 SGDLS and CDR2 YYNGEE. The CDR3 runs 21 residues. V lost 0 bases and J lost 2; bases outside the gene matches: 13. CDR3 region: CASSVASTGTSGGVAYNEQFF. In DNA, the CDR3 is TGTGCCAGCAGCGTAGCCTCCACCGGGACTAGCGGGGGAGTGGCCTACAATGAGCAGTTCTTC.

This clonotype was seen at least ten times. The chain has TRBV9 and TRBJ2-3; TRBD2 agrees at 12 bases. The CDR3 is 17 amino acids. V lost 0 bases to trimming and J lost 5 bases; unmatched junction nucleotides: 7. CDR1 and CDR2 (germline): SGDLS, YYNGEE. CDR3 coding DNA: TGTGCCAGCAGCGTAGACCCTAGCGGGGGGGCCGGAGATACGCAGTATTTT. This sequence encodes CASSVDPSGGAGDTQYF. The full variable domain, its missing parts supplied by reference TRBV9 and TRBJ2-3, is DSGVTQTPKHLITATGQRVTLRCSPRSGDLSVYWYQQSLDQGLQFLIQYYNGEERAKGNILERFSAQQFPDLHSELNLSSLELGDSALYFCASSVDPSGGAGDTQYFGPGTRLTVL.

This clonotype has at least ten counts. The rearrangement joins TRBV9 to TRBJ2-3, with D hard to call. Trimming shortened V by 0 bases and J by 2 bases, and 7 bases separated the two germline ends. Per the germline V gene, CDR1 is SGDLS and CDR2 is YYNGEE. This CDR3 contains 14 residues. CDR3 nucleotide sequence: TGTGCCAGCAGCGTAGACCTGAACACAGATACGCAGTATTTT. Translated: CASSVDLNTDTQYF.